This T cell receptor (beta chain) was sequenced in a study of shared clonotypes between healthy human individuals. V lost 11 bases and J 3 bases, leaving 16 bases between the germline ends. Germline V lookup: CDR1 ENHRY, CDR2 SYGVKD. The CDR3 has 13 amino acids. Naive CD8 cells lacked CD45RO, underwent positive selection for CCR7 and left out terminally differentiated effector memory CD45RA+ cells. The data were produced by immunoSEQ multiplex PCR, yet TCRdb's version contains in-frame clones alone and is incomplete. The sample holds 550,000 to 650,000 clones; about 96% are singletons and the top ten take 0.095% to 0.13%.

The source of this sequence is a woman under 40 in good health. The rearrangement links TRBV10-3 to TRBJ2-5; D is uncertain. Sequencing was carried out using naive CD8+ T cells sorted from blood. Here the CDR3 DNA reads TGTGCCCACTCCCGCGGTGGAGAAGAGACCCAGTACTTC. It specifies CAHSRGGEETQYF.